This T cell receptor (beta chain) was observed in a study of control samples from healthy donors and cancer patients. The repertoire was sequenced with immunoSEQ multiplex PCR; TCRdb's copy has only in-frame clones and lacks some. Here the sample spans about 83,000 clones, 90% to 95% being singletons. V was clipped by 4 bases and J by 1 base, with 13 bases between them. The length of the CDR3 is 15 residues. Germline V gene data show CDR1 as KGHSH and CDR2 as LQKENI. The specimen was blood. This TCR was sampled from a man aged 50 to 60 in good health. The genes are TRBV18 and TRBJ1-1; a possible D gene is TRBD1 (5 bases). CDR3 DNA: TGTGCCAGCTCACTGTCAGGGAGGGGGAACACTGAAGCTTTCTTT. Translated: CASSLSGRGNTEAFF.